A single sample gave rise to the 19 T cell receptor beta chains below, sequenced in a study of shared clonotypes between healthy human individuals. Profiled with immunoSEQ multiplex PCR; TCRdb holds only in-frame clones, not every one. The sample lists some 2 million clones, about 95% seen once, with about 1.1% in the top ten. In the naive CD8 group, cells lacked CD45RO and were positively selected for CCR7, so terminally differentiated effector memory CD45RA+ cells were left out. Sequenced: naive CD8+ T cells sorted from blood. The receptors stem from a man younger than 35 in good health.

This chain links TRBV4-1 with TRBJ1-1; unclear D gene. V was cut by 4 bases and J by 4 bases, with 16 bases left in between. The germline gives CDR1 MGHRA, CDR2 YSYEKL. The CDR3 loop spans 15 amino acids. CDR3 protein: CASSPRLDPSTEAFF. The CDR3 DNA sequence: TGCGCCAGCAGCCCTAGACTGGACCCGAGCACTGAAGCTTTCTTT.

The chain joins TRBV7-2 to TRBJ1-4; 7 positions agree with TRBD1. Germline CDR1 and CDR2: SGHTA and FQGNSA. The CDR3 covers 17 residues. Germline trimming cut 3 bases from V and 0 bases from J; bases unmatched to any gene: 7. The DNA of the CDR3 is TGTGCCAGCAGCTTTCAGACAGGGAGTACAACTAATGAAAAACTGTTTTTT. Amino acids: CASSFQTGSTTNEKLFF.

This clone was picked up a small number of times. The V gene is TRBV7-9, the J gene TRBJ1-1; D uncertain. V dropped 5 bases and J dropped 3 bases, with 10 bases sitting between them. CDR1 and CDR2 (germline): SEHNR, FQNEAQ (reference sequence). The CDR3 spans 13 residues. CDR3 loop: CASSPPWDTEAFF. DNA for the CDR3: TGTGCCAGCAGCCCACCGTGGGACACTGAAGCTTTCTTT.

The chain links TRBV27 to TRBJ1-1; 7 bases are a match to TRBD1. Germline V CDR1 and CDR2: MNHEY, SMNVEV (reference sequence). The CDR3 loop spans 15 amino acids. J gave up 4 bases and V 9 bases, and 14 bases lay outside the gene matches. The CDR3 region has the DNA TGTGCCAGTACGAGACTTGGGGGACAGTTCACTGAAGCTTTCTTT. It yields the protein CASTRLGGQFTEAFF.

The table lists this clone with a few counts. V and J are TRBV9 and TRBJ2-3; D gene ambiguous. The CDR3 has 14 residues. V was shortened by 0 bases and J by 4 bases, with 9 bases between the two germline ends. Germline-derived CDR1 and CDR2 are SGDLS and YYNGEE. This CDR3 is CASSVDEFPDTQYF. CDR3 DNA: TGTGCCAGCAGCGTAGACGAGTTTCCAGATACGCAGTATTTT.

The chain has TRBV19 and TRBJ2-2; 9 bases are a match to TRBD1. The CDR3 runs 17 residues. Germline CDR1 LNHDA, CDR2 SQIVND (reference sequence). J gave up 5 bases and V 5 bases, and 12 bases lay outside the gene matches. CDR3 region: CASSPLGGQGYTGELFF. In nucleotides, the CDR3 is TGTGCCAGTAGTCCCCTCGGGGGACAGGGTTATACCGGGGAGCTGTTTTTT.

This chain links TRBV27 with TRBJ2-7; 14 nucleotides match TRBD2. The CDR3 covers 17 residues. Germline V lookup: CDR1 MNHEY, CDR2 SMNVEV (reference sequence). The ends lost 6 bases at V and 9 bases at J; junction bases unmatched: 16. The CDR3 sequence is CASSDHPGTSGGIGQYF. CDR3 DNA sequence: TGTGCCAGCAGCGACCACCCCGGGACTAGCGGGGGAATTGGGCAGTACTTC.

This CDR3 reads CASSGLAEEQFF. The CDR3 nucleotides read TGTGCCAGCAGCGGCCTAGCGGAGGAGCAGTTCTTC. The chain employs TRBV9 and TRBJ2-1, with 7 bases fitting TRBD2. This CDR3 region has 12 residues. With 3 bases clipped from V and 10 bases from J, the junction kept 4 bases outside the gene matches. The germline V gene has CDR1 SGDLS and CDR2 YYNGEE.

CDR3 loop: CASNPPDSSYEQYF. CDR3 DNA sequence: TGTGCCAGCAACCCCCCCGACAGCTCCTACGAGCAGTACTTC. V usage is TRBV28 and J usage is TRBJ2-7, with D possibly being TRBD1 (5 bases). This CDR3 has 14 residues. Between the trimmed V and J ends, which lost 7 bases and 0 bases, there was a span of 13 bases. CDR1 is MDHEN, CDR2 SYDVKM, per germline. The full variable domain, its missing parts supplied by reference TRBV28 and TRBJ2-7, is DVKVTQSSRYLVKRTGEKVFLECVQDMDHENMFWYRQDPGLGLRLIYFSYDVKMKEKGDIPEGYSVSREKKERFSLILESASTNQTSMYLCASNPPDSSYEQYFGPGTRLTVT.

This sequence joins TRBV6-1 and TRBJ2-7; possible D gene TRBD1, 6 bases. The CDR3 loop spans 15 amino acids. The germline V and J ends were trimmed by 4 bases and 1 base, with 14 bases remaining between them. In germline, CDR1 is MNHNS, CDR2 SASEGT. As DNA, the CDR3 is TGTGCCAGCAGTGTTGCGACAGGTCAATCCTACGAGCAGTACTTC. Encoded protein: CASSVATGQSYEQYF.

V and J are TRBV15 and TRBJ2-7; 9 bases fit TRBD1. Germline CDR1 reads LNHNV; CDR2 reads YYDKDF (reference sequence). Unmatched junction bases numbered 5, after V lost 5 bases and J lost 0 bases. The CDR3 has 15 amino acids. The CDR3 DNA reads TGTGCCACCAGCGCGGGACAGGGAAGCTCCTACGAGCAGTACTTC. As protein: CATSAGQGSSYEQYF.

V gene TRBV27 combines with J gene TRBJ2-1; TRBD2 agrees at 11 bases. Trimming at V came to 7 bases and at J to 0 bases, leaving 8 bases not matched to a gene. The CDR3 is made up of 17 amino acids. CDR1 is MNHEY and CDR2 is SMNVEV in the germline V gene (reference sequence). The CDR3 spells CASKSSGGSSSYNEQFF. The CDR3 DNA sequence: TGTGCCAGCAAGTCTAGCGGGGGGTCGAGCTCCTACAATGAGCAGTTCTTC.

The chain recombines TRBV6-5 with TRBJ1-6, with no clear D. CDR1 is MNHEY, CDR2 SVGAGI, per germline. Trimming removed 2 bases at V and 2 bases at J, with 10 bases between. The CDR3 covers 16 residues. This chain's CDR3 is CASSYRAGTYNSPLHF. Here the CDR3 DNA reads TGTGCCAGCAGTTACCGCGCGGGAACCTATAATTCACCCCTCCACTTT.

The rearrangement uses TRBV15 and TRBJ1-2; D is unclear. CDR3 length: 16 amino acids. V was clipped by 0 bases and J by 6 bases, with 17 bases between them. The germline gives CDR1 LNHNV, CDR2 YYDKDF (reference sequence). Here the CDR3 DNA reads TGTGCCACCAGCAGAGACTATGTAGATGGCCGTCATGGCTACACCTTC. Encoded protein: CATSRDYVDGRHGYTF.

The rearrangement links TRBV2 to TRBJ2-7, with D perhaps TRBD1 or TRBD2 (6 bases each). The CDR3 has 16 residues. CDR1 is SNHLY and CDR2 is FYNNEI in the germline V gene. V lost 7 bases to trimming and J lost 0 bases, with 19 bases between them. CDR3 amino acids: CASNGGEGIGSYEQYF. As DNA, the CDR3 is TGTGCCAGCAACGGGGGCGAAGGGATCGGCTCCTACGAGCAGTACTTC.

The gene calls are TRBV30 and TRBJ2-5; no clear D gene. V gave up 5 bases and J gave up 5 bases, with 12 bases separating them. This CDR3 has 12 residues. Germline V gene lookup returns CDR1 GTSNPN and CDR2 SVGIG (reference sequence). In DNA, the CDR3 is TGTGCCTGGGGAGACATGGGGGAGACCCAGTACTTC. The encoded protein is CAWGDMGETQYF.

The rearrangement joins TRBV5-1 to TRBJ2-7; TRBD1 matches 11 bases. The CDR3 sequence is 15 residues long. Germline-derived CDR1 and CDR2 are SGHRS and YFSETQ. V trimming: 4 bases; J trimming: 3 bases; junction bases outside the gene matches: 6. The CDR3 region has the DNA TGCGCCAGCAGCCCTGATGGGACAGGGGGCTACGAGCAGTACTTC. This codes for CASSPDGTGGYEQYF.

The chain links TRBV7-9 to TRBJ1-2; D gene unclear. From germline, CDR1 is SEHNR and CDR2 FQNEAQ (reference sequence). CDR3 length equals 12 residues. Trimming left V 5 bases short and J 4 bases short, with 8 bases between. In DNA, the CDR3 is TGTGCCAGCAGCCGTGGACCCTATGGCTACACCTTC. Protein: CASSRGPYGYTF.

In this sample, this clone turned up a few times. This chain connects TRBV2 to TRBJ2-7, with TRBD2 matching over 11 bases. The CDR3 is 14 amino acids. The germline gives CDR1 SNHLY, CDR2 FYNNEI. J lost 3 bases, V lost 3 bases, and 1 base had no gene match. CDR3 in amino acids: CASSDGLAGYEQYF. CDR3 in DNA: TGTGCCAGCAGTGATGGACTAGCGGGCTACGAGCAGTACTTC.